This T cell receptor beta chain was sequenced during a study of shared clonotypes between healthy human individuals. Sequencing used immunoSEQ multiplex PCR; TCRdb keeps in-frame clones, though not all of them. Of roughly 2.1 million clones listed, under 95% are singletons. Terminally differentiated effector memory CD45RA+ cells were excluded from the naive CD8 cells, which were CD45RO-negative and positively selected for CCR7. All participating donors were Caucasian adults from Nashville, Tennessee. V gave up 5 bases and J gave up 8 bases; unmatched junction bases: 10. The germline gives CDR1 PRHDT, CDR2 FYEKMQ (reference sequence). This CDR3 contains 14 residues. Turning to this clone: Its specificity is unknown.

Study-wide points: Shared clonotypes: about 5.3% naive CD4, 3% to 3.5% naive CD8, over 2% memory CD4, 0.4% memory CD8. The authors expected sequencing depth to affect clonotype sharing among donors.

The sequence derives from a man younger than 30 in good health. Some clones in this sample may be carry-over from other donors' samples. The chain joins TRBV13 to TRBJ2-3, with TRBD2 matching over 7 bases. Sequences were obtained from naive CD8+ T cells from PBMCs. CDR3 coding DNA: TGTGCCAGCAGCCCCCGACTAGCTTACGGTACGCAGTATTTT. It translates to CASSPRLAYGTQYF.